The sequence of this TCR beta chain was determined in a study of regulatory T cells in long-lasting Graves disease. CDR3 length equals 17 residues. Germline CDR1 DFQATT, CDR2 SNEGSKA (reference sequence). In regard to this clonotype: A much larger clonotype is one base distant, so this may be a read error.

Time point given: newly diagnosed GD, antithyroid drugs for less than 3 months. From RNA extracted from PBMCs, the TCR library was made. Diagnosis followed American Thyroid Association guidelines for Graves' disease. Building the TCR beta libraries relied on iRepertoire HTBI primers, and CDR3 regions underwent Arm-PCR. Each CDR3 protein is one row after TCRdb ran MiXCR on the multiplex PCR reads. The repertoire includes about 530,000 distinct CDR3 sequences, 15% to 20% of them detected once, and 20% to 25% sits in the top ten. The sample was also linked to a second study, of T cells in Graves' hyperthyroidism and ophthalmopathy.

This sequence joins TRBV20-1 and TRBJ2-5, with 8 bases matching TRBD1. This receptor was identified in a woman aged 35-65 years with Graves disease. Sequences were derived from peripheral blood mononuclear cells (PBMCs), sampled at new diagnosis, from a patient treated with antithyroid drugs. CDR3 sequence: CSAHGQGRGLNQETQHF. The CDR3 region has the DNA TGCAGTGCTCACGGACAGGGTAGGGGCCTAAACCAAGAGACCCAGCACTTC.